The 10 T cell receptor beta chains below were found in one sample sequenced in a study of naive and memory T cell subsets. Notes on the study in general: A few larger clonotypes appeared in naive repertoires, especially CD8, possibly memory cells re-expressing CD45RA.

These receptors' targets are unknown. Both TRBC1 and TRBC2 were covered by a beta constant-region primer of two equimolar oligonucleotides. Ligated cDNA was amplified by four rounds of PCR with nested alpha and beta constant-region primers and SP2. In TCRdb, the UMI-ligation and nested PCR reads were re-called with MiXCR into one record per CDR3 protein. The sample has over 110,000 distinct CDR3 sequences; under 25% are singletons. Input material: naive CD8+ T cells from blood. Receptor source: a human donor in good health.

The chain has TRBV13 and TRBJ1-3; no reliable D call. Germline loops: CDR1 PRHDT, CDR2 FYEKMQ (reference sequence). CDR3 size: 14 residues. V was shortened by 7 bases and J by 7 bases, with 17 bases between the two germline ends. As DNA, the CDR3 is TGTGCCAGCAACATAGGCATCTCGGGGAACACCATATATTTT. This translates into CASNIGISGNTIYF.

This clonotype was observed a few times. The chain combines TRBV10-3 with TRBJ2-1; tentative D call: TRBD2 (5 bases). Germline V gene sequence: CDR1 ENHRY, CDR2 SYGVKD. Trimming removed 6 bases at V and 9 bases at J, with 9 bases between. This CDR3 is 11 amino acids long. CDR3 protein: CAISHEGEQFF. CDR3 in DNA: TGTGCCATCAGCCACGAGGGTGAGCAGTTCTTC.

The V and J genes are TRBV29-1 and TRBJ2-1; D is unclear. The CDR3 runs 12 residues. The ends were cut back, 7 bases at V and 3 bases at J, with 10 bases in the middle. CDR1 is SQVTM and CDR2 is ANQGSEA in the germline V gene. The CDR3 bases are TGCAGCGGGGTTGTAGACTACAATGAGCAGTTCTTC. This translates into CSGVVDYNEQFF.

This clonotype was found a few times. This chain uses TRBV6-5 with TRBJ2-6; D remains unclear. CDR3 length: 19 amino acids. The germline CDR1 and CDR2 sequences are MNHEY and SVGAGI. Trimming left V 0 bases short and J 1 base short, with 16 bases between. The CDR3 loop reads CASSYSMPILPSGANVLTF. CDR3 nucleotide sequence: TGTGCCAGCAGTTACTCGATGCCGATCCTCCCTTCTGGGGCCAACGTCCTGACTTTC.

A few counts support this clonotype. The chain employs TRBV13 and TRBJ2-7, with D unresolved. This CDR3 region has 13 residues. V lost 5 bases and J lost 6, with 14 bases in between. CDR1 is PRHDT, CDR2 FYEKMQ, per germline (reference sequence). The CDR3 spells CASSPPGDTEQYF. The CDR3 nucleotides are TGTGCCAGCAGCCCCCCCGGTGATACCGAGCAGTACTTC. Full variable domain (missing parts from reference TRBV13 and TRBJ2-7): AAGVIQSPRHLIKEKRETATLKCYPIPRHDTVYWYQQGPGQDPQFLISFYEKMQSDKGSIPDRFSAQQFSDYHSELNMSSLELGDSALYFCASSPPGDTEQYFGPGTRLTVT.

This clonotype appeared a few times. This sequence joins TRBV7-6 and TRBJ2-7; unclear D gene. The V end lost 4 bases, the J end lost 4 bases, and 8 bases lay between the germline ends. The CDR3 runs 12 residues. Germline CDR1 SGHVS, CDR2 FNYEAQ. The CDR3 region is CASSSDGYEQYF. The CDR3 DNA sequence: TGTGCCAGCAGCTCGGACGGGTACGAGCAGTACTTC.

This chain connects TRBV29-1 to TRBJ2-7, with D hard to call. Trimming pared 6 bases from V and 0 bases from J, leaving 12 bases between. The CDR3 runs to 13 residues. Germline-derived CDR1 and CDR2 are SQVTM and ANQGSEA. CDR3 residues: CSVVDALSYEQYF. The CDR3 nucleotides are TGCAGCGTGGTGGACGCTCTCTCCTACGAGCAGTACTTC.

The gene calls are TRBV27 and TRBJ2-2; D is possibly TRBD1 (6 bases). Trimming took off 4 bases at V and 1 base at J, with 10 bases between the two ends. This CDR3 spans 15 amino acids. Germline CDR1 reads MNHEY; CDR2 reads SMNVEV (reference sequence). CDR3 residues: CASSSVRGNTGELFF. CDR3 bases: TGTGCCAGCAGTTCAGTCAGGGGGAACACCGGGGAGCTGTTTTTT.

V and J are TRBV20-1 and TRBJ2-5; maybe TRBD2 (6 bases). The V end lost 1 base, the J end lost 5 bases, and 17 bases lay between the germline ends. The CDR3 extends over 15 amino acids. From germline, CDR1 is DFQATT and CDR2 SNEGSKA (reference sequence). This chain's CDR3 is CSARGSGRRLETQYF. Written as DNA, the CDR3 is TGCAGTGCTAGAGGCAGCGGGCGAAGGTTGGAGACCCAGTACTTC.

The chain combines TRBV24-1 with TRBJ1-5; D not certain. The CDR3 runs 14 residues. The ends were cut back, 4 bases at V and 2 bases at J, with 8 bases in the middle. Germline CDR1 reads KGHDR; CDR2 reads SFDVKD. The CDR3 loop reads CATSDTYRNQPQHF. In nucleotides, the CDR3 is TGTGCCACCAGTGACACCTACCGCAATCAGCCCCAGCATTTT.